This T cell receptor beta chain was sequenced for a study of neurological immune-mediated disorders. Trimming removed 4 bases from V and 1 base from J, with 10 bases in between. The V gene's germline CDR1 is KGHSH and CDR2 LQKENI. The length of the CDR3 is 15 residues. One entry per CDR3 protein results from TCRdb running MiXCR on the 5' RACE reads. The profile covers approximately 46,000 distinct CDR3 sequences, with approximately 2.8% appearing a single time and roughly 16% taken by the ten largest. This clonotype was detected a few times. The source material was PBMCs. This TCR was recovered from a woman in her forties or fifties with multiple sclerosis. V is TRBV18 and J is TRBJ2-2; D ambiguous. CDR3 nucleotides: TGTGCCAGCTCACAAACCCGAAGGAACACCGGGGAGCTGTTTTTT. Translation: CASSQTRRNTGELFF.